Following are 16 T cell receptor beta chains from one sample sequenced in a study of blood T cell repertoires in COVID-19. This table comes from immunoSEQ multiplex PCR, and its TCRdb copy is limited to in-frame clones, with some not included. The sample comprises about 120,000 clones, 80% to 90% of which are singletons, and around 30% rests with the top ten. The sample comprised peripheral blood. The receptors derive from a man between 65 and 79 years old with active or convalescent COVID-19.

V is TRBV11-2 and J is TRBJ2-7, with a weak D call TRBD2 (5 bases). The CDR3 runs to 14 residues. V dropped 4 bases and J dropped 2 bases, with 12 bases sitting between them. Looked up from germline, CDR1 is SGHAT and CDR2 is FQNNGV. The CDR3 protein is CASSSGRGAYEQYF. CDR3 coding DNA: TGTGCCAGCAGCTCCGGACGGGGTGCCTACGAGCAGTACTTC.

This clone showed up just a few times. The J gene is TRBJ2-1, the V gene TRBV7-9, with 9 bases matching TRBD2. The CDR3 covers 17 residues. Germline CDR1 and CDR2: SEHNR and FQNEAQ (reference sequence). V was pared by 7 bases and J by 6 bases, with 16 bases of the junction left unmatched. DNA of the CDR3: TGTGCCAGCACCGTTAAACTCGGACTAGCGACCTTCAATGAGCAGTTCTTC. Protein product: CASTVKLGLATFNEQFF.

This sequence joins TRBV5-6 and TRBJ1-5, with 10 bases aligning to TRBD1. CDR1 and CDR2 (germline): SGHDT, YYEEEE. The CDR3 is 15 amino acids. After removal of 1 base from V and 7 bases from J, the junction contained 5 bases not matched to a gene. The CDR3 protein is CASSLFDRGLQPQHF. The CDR3 DNA reads as TGTGCCAGCAGCTTGTTTGACAGGGGGCTCCAGCCCCAGCATTTT.

The chain is built from TRBV18 and TRBJ1-1; D might be TRBD1 (5 bases). The germline gives CDR1 KGHSH, CDR2 LQKENI. The CDR3 runs 15 residues. The V gene lost 2 bases and the J gene lost 3 bases, with 13 bases spanning the gap. Here the CDR3 reads CASSPYQGDYTEAFF. In DNA, the CDR3 is TGTGCCAGCTCACCATATCAAGGGGATTACACTGAAGCTTTCTTT.

The rearrangement joins TRBV6-5 to TRBJ1-1; 9 bases are a match to TRBD1. There are 14 residues in the CDR3. Germline V lookup: CDR1 MNHEY, CDR2 SVGAGI. The junction had 2 bases not matched to a gene; V was cut back by 5 bases and J by 1 base. CDR3 in amino acids: CASSKTGGNTEAFF. In nucleotides, the CDR3 is TGTGCCAGCAGTAAGACAGGGGGGAACACTGAAGCTTTCTTT.

V usage is TRBV5-1 and J usage is TRBJ1-3, with TRBD1 matching over 8 bases. V was pared by 0 bases and J by 0 bases, with 8 bases of the junction left unmatched. CDR1 and CDR2 (germline): SGHRS, YFSETQ. The CDR3 sequence is 18 residues long. As DNA, the CDR3 is TGCGCCAGCAGCTTGGCCCTGACAGGGGCGAGCTCTGGAAACACCATATATTTT. It translates to CASSLALTGASSGNTIYF.

The chain recombines TRBV3-1 (or the pseudogene TRBV3-2) with TRBJ2-1; TRBD1 agrees at 10 bases. V was clipped by 4 bases and J by 0 bases; unmatched bases: 0. The CDR3 runs 15 residues. The V gene's germline CDR1 is LGHDT and CDR2 YNNKEL (reference sequence). The CDR3 bases are TGTGCCAGCAGCCGGGACAGGGGCTCCTACAATGAGCAGTTCTTC. Translation: CASSRDRGSYNEQFF.

The chain links TRBV6-5 to TRBJ2-1; the D gene is possibly TRBD1 (5 bases). CDR1 and CDR2 (germline): MNHEY, SVGAGI. The CDR3 covers 13 residues. Trimming pared 6 bases from V and 6 bases from J, leaving 12 bases between. The CDR3 nucleotides read TGTGCCAGCAGGACAGCCCCGGGCAATGAGCAGTTCTTC. This encodes CASRTAPGNEQFF.

The V gene is TRBV28, the J gene TRBJ2-7; TRBD1 agrees at 7 bases. The CDR3 is 13 residues long. CDR1 is MDHEN and CDR2 is SYDVKM in the germline V gene. After removal of 3 bases from V and 5 bases from J, the junction contained 4 bases not matched to a gene. Here the CDR3 reads CASSLVTGNEQYF. CDR3 nucleotide sequence: TGTGCCAGCAGTTTGGTGACAGGGAACGAGCAGTACTTC.

V usage is TRBV11-3 and J usage is TRBJ2-3, with a tentative D call TRBD2 (6 bases). Trimming pared 5 bases from V and 1 base from J, leaving 13 bases between. Germline V lookup: CDR1 SGHNT, CDR2 YENEEA. The CDR3 sequence is 15 residues long. The CDR3: CASSSWAGRTDTQYF. The CDR3 DNA is TGTGCCAGCAGCAGCTGGGCGGGACGCACAGATACGCAGTATTTT.

The chain joins TRBV27 to TRBJ2-2, with 9 bases aligning to TRBD1. V lost 6 bases and J lost 6; bases outside the gene matches: 14. The CDR3 is made up of 17 amino acids. CDR1 is MNHEY, CDR2 SMNVEV, per germline (reference sequence). The CDR3 nucleotides are TGTGCCAGCAGCTGGGGACAGGGTGACGGGCGTGCCGGGGAGCTGTTTTTT. Amino acids: CASSWGQGDGRAGELFF.

This chain connects TRBV14 to TRBJ2-5; the match to TRBD2 covers 7 bases. The V gene end was trimmed by 0 bases and the J gene end by 7 bases; junction bases not matched to a gene: 14. Germline CDR1 reads SGHDN; CDR2 reads FVKESK. CDR3 length: 17 amino acids. Here the CDR3 reads CASSQDYFAGEAGTQYF. The CDR3 DNA reads TGTGCCAGCAGCCAAGATTATTTCGCGGGAGAGGCGGGGACCCAGTACTTC.

The rearrangement uses TRBV27 and TRBJ2-1; D unclear. Trimming cost V 4 bases and J 0 bases, with 10 bases left between them. The length of the CDR3 is 15 residues. Germline V gives CDR1 MNHEY, CDR2 SMNVEV (reference sequence). The CDR3 region is CASSYTVSSYNEQFF. CDR3 DNA: TGTGCCAGCAGTTATACAGTAAGCTCCTACAATGAGCAGTTCTTC.

The chain couples TRBV7-3 to TRBJ2-1; TRBD2 aligns across 7 bases. J gave up 5 bases and V 2 bases, and 0 bases lay outside the gene matches. CDR1 and CDR2 (germline): SGHTA, FQGTGA. The CDR3 spans 13 residues. The DNA for the CDR3 is TGTGCCAGCAGCTTACTAGCGGACAATGAGCAGTTCTTC. Translating gives CASSLLADNEQFF.

The chain recombines TRBV9 with TRBJ2-7, with 10 bases that match TRBD2. CDR3 length: 17 residues. V shed 4 bases, J shed 4 bases, and the junction held 14 bases outside the gene matches. Germline V CDR1 and CDR2: SGDLS, YYNGEE. In DNA, the CDR3 is TGTGCCAGCAGCTCCCACCCCGGGACTAGCGATCCATACGAGCAGTACTTC. It yields the protein CASSSHPGTSDPYEQYF.

J is TRBJ1-5 and V is TRBV20-1; no firm D call. The germline CDR1 and CDR2 sequences are DFQATT and SNEGSKA (reference sequence). The V end lost 3 bases, the J end lost 5 bases, and 11 bases lay between the germline ends. The CDR3 extends over 13 amino acids. In nucleotides, the CDR3 is TGCAGTGCTAGTCAAAGGAGTGATCAGCCCCAGCATTTT. Translation gives CSASQRSDQPQHF.